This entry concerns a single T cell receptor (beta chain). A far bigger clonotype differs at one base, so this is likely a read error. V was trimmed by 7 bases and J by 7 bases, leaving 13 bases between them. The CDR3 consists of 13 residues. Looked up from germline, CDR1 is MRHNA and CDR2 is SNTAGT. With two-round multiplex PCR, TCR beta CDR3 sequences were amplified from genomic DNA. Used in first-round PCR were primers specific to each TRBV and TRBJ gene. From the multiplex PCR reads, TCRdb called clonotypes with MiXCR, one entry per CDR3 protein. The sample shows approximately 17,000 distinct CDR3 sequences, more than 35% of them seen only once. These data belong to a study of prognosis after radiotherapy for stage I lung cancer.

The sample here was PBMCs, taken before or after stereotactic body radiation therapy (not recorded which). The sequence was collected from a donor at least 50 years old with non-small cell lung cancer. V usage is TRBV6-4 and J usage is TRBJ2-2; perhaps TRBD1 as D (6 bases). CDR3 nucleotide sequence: TGTGCCAGCACCAGAGGGGGTATCGGGGAGCTGTTTTTT. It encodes CASTRGGIGELFF.